This T cell receptor beta chain came from a study of Ad26.COV2.S vaccination and SARS-CoV-2 variants. A word on this clone: Other DNA sequences in this sample translate to the same CDR3.

Profiling relied on immunoSEQ multiplex PCR, and the TCRdb table lists in-frame clones only, not all of them. The sample consists of over 400,000 clones, roughly 87% of them appearing once. The treatment is: some 20 received Ad26.COV2.S at low or high dose, single or two shots; a few received placebo; per-sample allocation not given. Samples analyzed were those drawn on day 63 after the first vaccine or placebo injection. There are 15 residues in the CDR3. The V gene's germline CDR1 is SGDLS and CDR2 YYNGEE. Trimming at V came to 0 bases and at J to 0 bases, leaving 2 bases not matched to a gene. The V gene is TRBV9, the J gene TRBJ1-1; 7 bases map to TRBD1. This receptor was taken from a person between 18 and 65 years old who received the Ad26.COV2.S COVID-19 vaccine or a placebo. Sequenced material: peripheral blood, taken in a trial of Ad26.COV2.S vaccine versus placebo. CDR3 sequence (DNA): TGTGCCAGCAGCGTAGGGGGACAGTTGAACACTGAAGCTTTCTTT. Protein: CASSVGGQLNTEAFF.